The 12 T cell receptor beta chains below all came from one sample that was sequenced in a study of T cell responses to AZD1222 COVID-19 vaccine. TCRdb's table, derived via immunoSEQ multiplex PCR, lists solely in-frame clones and lacks some. The repertoire holds approximately 80,000 clones, 75% to 90% seen once, with about 31% in the top ten. The specimen was peripheral blood, collected on day 0 of AZD1222 vaccination. The receptors shown here come from an adult in good health.

This chain joins TRBV6-4 and TRBJ1-1; TRBD1 is a possible D gene (5 bases). In germline, CDR1 is MRHNA, CDR2 SNTAGT. The CDR3 has 13 amino acids. V was pared by 8 bases and J by 11 bases, with 21 bases between. The CDR3 sequence is CASVAQAGGVAFF. CDR3 DNA: TGTGCCAGCGTGGCACAGGCCGGCGGGGTGGCTTTCTTT.

The chain couples TRBV9 to TRBJ1-4; perhaps TRBD1 as D (6 bases). V lost 4 bases to trimming and J lost 2 bases, with 9 bases between them. This CDR3 is built from 14 residues. Germline CDR1 and CDR2: SGDLS and YYNGEE. Here the CDR3 reads CASSPGATNEKLFF. The CDR3 DNA reads TGTGCCAGCAGCCCAGGGGCGACTAATGAAAAACTGTTTTTT. The complete variable domain, with remaining parts taken from reference TRBV9 and TRBJ1-4, reads DSGVTQTPKHLITATGQRVTLRCSPRSGDLSVYWYQQSLDQGLQFLIQYYNGEERAKGNILERFSAQQFPDLHSELNLSSLELGDSALYFCASSPGATNEKLFFGSGTQLSVL.

The gene calls are TRBV28 and TRBJ1-5, with 7 bases matching TRBD1. This CDR3 has 17 amino acids. The V gene end was trimmed by 5 bases and the J gene end by 3 bases; junction bases not matched to a gene: 13. Germline V CDR1 and CDR2: MDHEN, SYDVKM. DNA of the CDR3: TGTGCCAGCAGTCCAGGGGGGACGGTGAGTTACAATCAGCCCCAGCATTTT. Translated: CASSPGGTVSYNQPQHF.

This clone was seen more than once but under ten times. This chain connects TRBV7-2 to TRBJ2-2; no definite D call. Germline V CDR1 and CDR2: SGHTA, FQGNSA. Deletions cut 5 bases from V and 4 bases from J, with 8 bases between. CDR3 length equals 13 residues. The CDR3: CASSQAFTGELFF. The CDR3 DNA reads as TGTGCCAGCAGCCAGGCCTTCACCGGGGAGCTGTTTTTT.

This clone appeared a single time. This sequence joins TRBV28 and TRBJ2-3; D is unresolved. The CDR3 runs to 13 residues. The germline CDR1 and CDR2 sequences are MDHEN and SYDVKM. Trimming took 2 bases from V and 2 from J, leaving 5 bases between them. The CDR3, as DNA: TGTGCCAGCAGTTTAGACTTCACAGATACGCAGTATTTT. The encoded protein is CASSLDFTDTQYF.

This clone has a handful of counts. This chain links TRBV6-5 with TRBJ1-2; TRBD1 might be the D (5 bases). The CDR3 extends over 11 amino acids. Trimming took off 8 bases at V and 8 bases at J, with 12 bases between the two ends. The germline V gene has CDR1 MNHEY and CDR2 SVGAGI. The CDR3 DNA follows: TGTGCCAGCGGGGACCCGGAGGGCTACACCTTC. It is translated as CASGDPEGYTF.

The chain recombines TRBV3-1 (or the pseudogene TRBV3-2) with TRBJ1-1; D call uncertain. There are 14 residues in the CDR3. V dropped 4 bases and J dropped 1 base, with 10 bases sitting between them. From germline, CDR1 is LGHDT and CDR2 YNNKEL (reference sequence). CDR3 DNA sequence: TGTGCCAGCAGCCCAGGACTGCAGAACACTGAAGCTTTCTTT. Translating gives CASSPGLQNTEAFF.

The CDR3 DNA reads TGTGCCAGCAGTGAAGGGGCTGGTCAGCCCCAGCATTTT. Translating it yields CASSEGAGQPQHF. The chain couples TRBV6-4 to TRBJ1-5; possible D gene TRBD1, 5 bases. The CDR3 loop spans 13 amino acids. The germline CDR1 and CDR2 sequences are MRHNA and SNTAGT. Trimming removed 3 bases at V and 6 bases at J, with 9 bases between.

This clone is a singleton in its sample. The chain joins TRBV7-9 to TRBJ2-7; D is unclear. CDR1 and CDR2 from the germline V gene are SEHNR and FQNEAQ (reference sequence). V lost 1 base and J 0 bases, leaving 10 bases between the germline ends. The length of the CDR3 is 15 residues. This CDR3 is CASSLGVTTSYEQYF. The CDR3 nucleotides are TGTGCCAGCAGCTTAGGAGTGACAACCTCCTACGAGCAGTACTTC.

In its sample, this clone was seen once. At one end, the junction sequence differs from germline, possibly due to a read error. This chain joins TRBV7-7 and TRBJ2-3; 9 nucleotides line up with TRBD2. Germline loops: CDR1 SSHAT, CDR2 FNYEAQ (reference sequence). CDR3 length: 15 amino acids. CDR3 in amino acids: CASSPIAGVADTQYF. The CDR3 DNA is TGTGCTAGCAGCCCTATAGCGGGAGTTGCAGATACGCAGTATTTT. Full variable domain (missing parts from reference TRBV7-7 and TRBJ2-3): GAGVSQSPRYKVTKRGQDVTLRCDPISSHATLYWYQQALGQGPEFLTYFNYEAQPDKSGLPSDRFSAERPEGSISTLTIQRTEQRDSAMYRCASSPIAGVADTQYFGPGTRLTVL.

V usage is TRBV4-3 and J usage is TRBJ2-1, with D uncertain. Trimming stripped 4 bases from V and 4 bases from J, with 17 bases between. The CDR3 has 16 residues. CDR1 is LGHNA, CDR2 YSLEER, per germline. CDR3 sequence reads: CASSLQVYPTYNEQFF. In nucleotides, the CDR3 is TGCGCCAGCAGCCTCCAGGTTTACCCAACGTACAATGAGCAGTTCTTC.

This chain joins TRBV11-3 and TRBJ2-7; 9 bases agree with TRBD1. After removal of 5 bases from V and 5 bases from J, the junction contained 7 bases not matched to a gene. The CDR3 loop spans 14 amino acids. Looked up from germline, CDR1 is SGHNT and CDR2 is YENEEA. The CDR3 nucleotides read TGTGCCAGCAGCCGAAGGGACAGGGTCCACGAGCAGTACTTC. Residues: CASSRRDRVHEQYF. Using reference TRBV11-3 and TRBJ2-7 for the parts outside the CDR3, the full variable domain is EAGVVQSPRYKIIEKKQPVAFWCNPISGHNTLYWYLQNLGQGPELLIRYENEEAVDDSQLPKDRFSAERLKGVDSTLKIQPAELGDSAVYLCASSRRDRVHEQYFGPGTRLTVT.